This T cell receptor (beta chain) was sequenced during a study of cytomegalovirus exposure and HLA in healthy donors. TCRdb's copy holds only in-frame clones and misses some; the assay was immunoSEQ multiplex PCR. This table has roughly 250,000 clones, approximately 84% appearing once. Points on this clone: What it binds is not known.

Regarding the study as a whole: A classifier reportedly called cytomegalovirus status with high sensitivity and specificity.

Trimming took 7 bases from V and 2 from J; bases not matched to a gene: 5. The CDR3 spans 15 residues. Germline values: CDR1 MGHRA, CDR2 YSYEKL. The sequence came from a woman aged 30 to 39 in good health and CMV-seropositive. The sequenced material came from PBMCs. This chain links TRBV4-1 with TRBJ2-3; TRBD2 aligns across 11 bases. CDR3 amino acids: CASMLGLADTDTQYF. The CDR3 region has the DNA TGCGCCAGCATGTTGGGACTAGCGGACACAGATACGCAGTATTTT.